Below are 16 T cell receptor beta chains sequenced from a single sample in a study of early T cells in non-severe SARS-CoV-2 infection. TCRdb called the 5' RACE reads again in MiXCR, with one record for every CDR3 protein. The data hold about 83,000 distinct CDR3 sequences, with 12% to 15% observed a single time. What was sequenced was whole blood. The receptors derive from an adult who was a healthcare worker with PCR-confirmed SARS-CoV-2 infection or an uninfected control (not recorded which).

This clonotype came up a few times. The chain links TRBV7-6 to TRBJ2-6; TRBD2 agrees at 13 bases. The CDR3 sequence is 23 residues long. V lost 1 base to trimming and J lost 0 bases; unmatched junction nucleotides: 15. Germline V gene lookup returns CDR1 SGHVS and CDR2 FNYEAQ. The CDR3 nucleotides are TGTGCCAGCAGCTTAGACCGACTAGCGGGGGGATTCCCAGCCTACTCTGGGGCCAACGTCCTGACTTTC. This encodes CASSLDRLAGGFPAYSGANVLTF.

The genes are TRBV5-1 and TRBJ1-1, with a tentative D call TRBD1 (5 bases). Trimming took 0 bases from V and 1 from J, leaving 10 bases between them. Germline V gene sequence: CDR1 SGHRS, CDR2 YFSETQ. There are 15 residues in the CDR3. CDR3 sequence reads: CASSLAGAANTEAFF. Written as DNA, the CDR3 is TGCGCCAGCAGCTTGGCCGGGGCGGCGAACACTGAAGCTTTCTTT.

This clonotype has only one observation. No conserved phenylalanine or tryptophan is present at the end of the CDR3, so a read error is the likely explanation. This sequence joins TRBV20-1 and TRBJ2-7; D is undetermined. Germline CDR1 reads DFQATT; CDR2 reads SNEGSKA (reference sequence). V shed 6 bases and J shed 6 bases, with 12 bases lying between them. This CDR3 has 11 residues. CDR3 region: CSASPLAEQYL. The CDR3 nucleotides read TGCAGTGCCTCCCCATTGGCCGAGCAGTACCTC.

The table lists this clonotype with a few counts. V usage is TRBV14 and J usage is TRBJ2-7, with a possible D match to TRBD1 (7 bases). V was pared by 0 bases and J by 7 bases, with 22 bases between. The germline CDR1 and CDR2 sequences are SGHDN and FVKESK. This CDR3 region has 17 residues. CDR3 amino acids: CASSQEWRKGGREEQYF. The CDR3 DNA is TGTGCCAGCAGCCAAGAATGGCGTAAAGGGGGCCGGGAGGAGCAGTACTTC. Full variable domain (missing parts from reference TRBV14 and TRBJ2-7): EAGVTQFPSHSVIEKGQTVTLRCDPISGHDNLYWYRRVMGKEIKFLLHFVKESKQDESGMPNNRFLAERTGGTYSTLKVQPAELEDSGVYFCASSQEWRKGGREEQYFGPGTRLTVT.

There are a few counts of this clonotype. V usage is TRBV29-1 and J usage is TRBJ1-2; TRBD1 matches 7 bases. After removal of 6 bases from V and 2 bases from J, the junction contained 3 bases not matched to a gene. The germline V gene encodes CDR1 SQVTM and CDR2 ANQGSEA. The CDR3 has 12 amino acids. DNA for the CDR3: TGCAGCGTCGGAGGGGGCAACTATGGCTACACCTTC. Translation gives CSVGGGNYGYTF.

This clonotype was seen a few times. This chain connects TRBV6-5 to TRBJ1-1; TRBD1 matches 7 bases. J gave up 5 bases and V 6 bases, and 9 bases lay outside the gene matches. This CDR3 has 14 residues. Germline CDR1 is MNHEY and CDR2 is SVGAGI. The CDR3 DNA follows: TGTGCCAGCAGGGATACAGGGGTGAGAACTGAAGCTTTCTTT. The encoded protein is CASRDTGVRTEAFF.

This clonotype has a count of ten or more. The chain has TRBV7-2 and TRBJ2-3; TRBD2 matches 11 bases. The CDR3 consists of 16 residues. Germline assignment: CDR1 SGHTA and CDR2 FQGNSA. V lost 5 bases, J lost 0 bases, and 4 bases stayed unmatched. CDR3 coding DNA: TGTGCCAGCAGCCAGACTAGCGGGGCAAGCACAGATACGCAGTATTTT. Protein: CASSQTSGASTDTQYF.

This clonotype was seen repeatedly, ten times or more. The chain couples TRBV7-9 to TRBJ1-5; maybe TRBD1 (6 bases). The CDR3 sequence is 13 residues long. V was clipped by 7 bases and J by 7 bases, with 14 bases between them. CDR1 SEHNR and CDR2 FQNEAQ come from the germline V gene (reference sequence). The chain's CDR3 is CASTAGGGQPQHF. The CDR3 coding sequence is TGTGCCAGCACAGCGGGGGGCGGGCAGCCCCAGCATTTT.

The chain uses TRBV28 and TRBJ1-2; D ambiguous. This CDR3 is built from 12 residues. Trimming took off 4 bases at V and 4 bases at J, with 7 bases between the two ends. Germline V gene data show CDR1 as MDHEN and CDR2 as SYDVKM. The CDR3 here is CASSYQSYGYTF. The CDR3 nucleotides read TGTGCCAGCAGTTATCAATCCTATGGCTACACCTTC.

Comment on this clonotype: This may be a read error: a much more frequent sequence differs by one nucleotide. The genes are TRBV5-6 and TRBJ2-1; 9 positions agree with TRBD2. The CDR3 contains 16 residues. Germline CDR1 SGHDT, CDR2 YYEEEE. CDR3 loop: CASSPAGGSSNNEQFF. The CDR3 coding sequence is TGTGCCAGCAGCCCGGCGGGGGGGAGCTCCAACAATGAGCAGTTCTTC.

This clonotype came up many times. The genes are TRBV4-1 and TRBJ1-1; no clear D. Deletions cut 3 bases from V and 1 base from J, with 21 bases between. The CDR3 loop spans 18 amino acids. The germline CDR1 and CDR2 sequences are MGHRA and YSYEKL. CDR3 in amino acids: CASSHLSRRNGSNTEAFF. The CDR3 DNA follows: TGCGCCAGCAGCCACTTATCAAGACGCAACGGGTCGAACACTGAAGCTTTCTTT.

The V call is TRBV14, the J call TRBJ2-7; TRBD1 aligns across 9 bases. CDR1 and CDR2 from the germline V gene are SGHDN and FVKESK. This CDR3 comprises 18 residues. J lost 3 bases, V lost 0 bases, and 12 bases had no gene match. CDR3 in DNA: TGTGCCAGCAGCCAAGATCGATCTGCGGGACAGGGAATCTACGAGCAGTACTTC. It is translated as CASSQDRSAGQGIYEQYF.

The CDR3 DNA sequence: TGCAGTGGTTGGCAGGGAGGGACCGGGGAGCTGTTTTTT. It translates to CSGWQGGTGELFF. V gene TRBV20-1 combines with J gene TRBJ2-2, with 7 nucleotides matching TRBD2. CDR1 is DFQATT, CDR2 SNEGSKA, per germline (reference sequence). The CDR3 has 13 amino acids. J lost 5 bases, V lost 7 bases, and 7 bases had no gene match.

The V and J genes are TRBV6-2 or TRBV6-3 and TRBJ1-5; no definite D call. Germline V gene data show CDR1 as MNHEY and CDR2 as SVGEGT. V was cut by 6 bases and J by 9 bases, with 18 bases left in between. The CDR3 extends over 14 amino acids. Here the CDR3 reads CASSADILSGPQHF. CDR3 sequence (DNA): TGTGCCAGCAGCGCCGACATCCTATCTGGGCCCCAGCATTTT.

This clonotype was seen repeatedly, ten times or more. This chain connects TRBV12-3 or TRBV12-4 to TRBJ2-7; D is unclear. The CDR3 runs to 12 residues. Trimming removed 3 bases from V and 5 bases from J, with 8 bases in between. In nucleotides, the CDR3 is TGTGCCAGCAGTTTCCAAATGGACGAGCAGTACTTC. This sequence encodes CASSFQMDEQYF.

Ten or more counts support this clonotype. V is TRBV7-9 and J is TRBJ2-7; D possibly corresponds to TRBD2 (6 bases). Germline V gene sequence: CDR1 SEHNR, CDR2 FQNEAQ (reference sequence). Deletions cut 2 bases from V and 11 bases from J, with 10 bases between. The CDR3 has 11 amino acids. CDR3 in amino acids: CASSLLGEEYF. The CDR3, as DNA: TGTGCCAGCAGCTTATTGGGGGAGGAGTACTTC.